This T cell receptor (beta chain) appears in the sequencing data of a study of cytomegalovirus exposure and HLA in healthy donors. Researchers ran the PCR with 60 Vbeta and 13 Jbeta primers. Assay: immunoSEQ multiplex PCR; the TCRdb copy retains only in-frame clones and omits some. The data hold around 140,000 clones, with more than 60% observed a single time. The ends were cut back, 2 bases at V and 4 bases at J, with 11 bases in the middle. The CDR3 contains 14 residues. CDR1 MNHEY and CDR2 SVGAGI come from the germline V gene. Although they were nominally healthy when sampled, donors likely had unrecorded immune exposures. For this clone: The target antigen is unknown.

Study results and limitations: Associated with HLA alleles at 0.05 false discovery rate in a later analysis were some 18,000 TCR beta sequences. Several of the most significant clusters appeared, in a later analysis, to be linked to common viral pathogens. The study found most TCR sequences rare, yet found some public TCRs in many donors.

This clonotype was obtained from a middle-aged man in good health and CMV-seronegative. This chain links TRBV6-5 with TRBJ1-2, with D maybe TRBD1 (6 bases). Sequencing input: PBMCs. CDR3 sequence reads: CASSYVAGVYGYTF. CDR3 sequence (DNA): TGTGCCAGCAGTTACGTCGCAGGGGTCTATGGCTACACCTTC.